One and the same sample provided the 16 T cell receptor beta chains below, sequenced in a study of CD8 T cells in Susac syndrome. Random hexamers primed reverse transcription of about 0.5 to 1 ug RNA. TCRdb used MiXCR to reprocess the immunoSEQ multiplex PCR reads, holding one entry per CDR3 protein. Among approximately 210,000 distinct CDR3 sequences listed, approximately 94% were seen once. The sample taken for sequencing was CD4+ T cells from PBMCs. These receptors were taken from a human donor with Susac syndrome.

V is TRBV20-1 and J is TRBJ2-2; D is unresolved. From germline, CDR1 is DFQATT and CDR2 SNEGSKA (reference sequence). V lost 3 bases and J lost 4, with 12 bases in between. This CDR3 region has 14 residues. The CDR3, as DNA: TGCAGTGCTAGTTCCGAGGCTGGCACCGGGGAGCTGTTTTTT. It yields the protein CSASSEAGTGELFF.

The chain recombines TRBV30 with TRBJ2-2; 10 bases agree with TRBD1. Germline trimming cut 3 bases from V and 3 bases from J; bases unmatched to any gene: 4. This CDR3 contains 15 residues. CDR1 is GTSNPN and CDR2 is SVGIG in the germline V gene (reference sequence). This CDR3 reads CAWRLGQGDTGELFF. CDR3 coding DNA: TGTGCCTGGAGACTTGGACAGGGGGACACCGGGGAGCTGTTTTTT.

Only one count was recorded for this clonotype. The J gene is TRBJ2-7, the V gene TRBV5-1; no clear D. Trimming shortened V by 4 bases and J by 0 bases, and 23 bases separated the two germline ends. This CDR3 has 18 amino acids. CDR1 and CDR2 (germline): SGHRS, YFSETQ. CDR3 DNA: TGCGCCAGCAGCCTCATTATGGTCTCCGGCCATGACTCCTACGAGCAGTACTTC. It specifies CASSLIMVSGHDSYEQYF. The full variable domain, rest sourced from reference TRBV5-1 and TRBJ2-7, is KAGVTQTPRYLIKTRGQQVTLSCSPISGHRSVSWYQQTPGQGLQFLFEYFSETQRNKGNFPGRFSGRQFSNSRSEMNVSTLELGDSALYLCASSLIMVSGHDSYEQYFGPGTRLTVT.

This sequence joins TRBV20-1 and TRBJ2-7; D could derive from TRBD1 or TRBD2 (5 bases each). There are 15 residues in the CDR3. With 3 bases removed from V and 3 bases from J, the gap between germline ends came to 18 bases. Per the germline V gene, CDR1 is DFQATT and CDR2 is SNEGSKA (reference sequence). The CDR3 here is CSARGSQGRGYEQYF. The CDR3 DNA sequence: TGCAGTGCTAGGGGGAGCCAGGGTCGGGGCTACGAGCAGTACTTC.

V usage is TRBV30 and J usage is TRBJ1-2, with D hard to call. Trimming removed 2 bases from V and 7 bases from J, with 11 bases in between. CDR1 is GTSNPN, CDR2 SVGIG, per germline (reference sequence). The CDR3 has 12 residues. CDR3 coding DNA: TGTGCCTGGAGTCTCCTACTCTCTGGCTACACCTTC. Its translation: CAWSLLLSGYTF.

The chain recombines TRBV6-5 with TRBJ2-7; no clear D. CDR1 is MNHEY, CDR2 SVGAGI, per germline. V lost 0 bases, J lost 6 bases, and 15 bases lay in between. This CDR3 spans 15 amino acids. CDR3 in amino acids: CASSYSLLGSREQYF. In DNA form, the CDR3 reads TGTGCCAGCAGTTACTCACTCTTGGGCAGTCGCGAGCAGTACTTC.

V is TRBV9 and J is TRBJ1-6, with 10 positions matching TRBD1. This CDR3 spans 17 amino acids. Trimming took 4 bases from V and 4 from J; bases not matched to a gene: 8. Germline V gives CDR1 SGDLS, CDR2 YYNGEE. CDR3 region: CASSSGGDRGYNSPLHF. The CDR3 nucleotides read TGTGCCAGCAGCTCTGGCGGGGACAGGGGTTATAATTCACCCCTCCACTTT.

This chain links TRBV4-1 with TRBJ1-3; no clear D. The CDR3 consists of 16 residues. V gave up 1 base and J gave up 0 bases, with 10 bases separating them. Germline CDR1 and CDR2: MGHRA and YSYEKL. CDR3 residues: CASSQGAPSSGNTIYF. In DNA, the CDR3 is TGCGCCAGCAGCCAAGGGGCACCGAGCTCTGGAAACACCATATATTTT.

This rearrangement joins TRBV5-6 to TRBJ2-5, with D uncertain. Germline V gene data show CDR1 as SGHDT and CDR2 as YYEEEE. V lost 2 bases and J 5 bases, leaving 19 bases between the germline ends. This CDR3 has 16 residues. In DNA, the CDR3 is TGTGCCAGCAGCTTTACGTACGGACGGGCTTTGGAGACCCAGTACTTC. Protein product: CASSFTYGRALETQYF.

This clonotype is a singleton in its sample. The chain has TRBV3-1 and TRBJ1-1, with D possibly matching TRBD1 (5 bases). With 0 bases removed from V and 4 bases from J, the gap between germline ends came to 12 bases. The CDR3 extends over 15 amino acids. In germline, CDR1 is LGHDT, CDR2 YNNKEL (reference sequence). CDR3 bases: TGTGCCAGCAGCCAAGAAGGCAGGGTTGGCACTGAAGCTTTCTTT. Protein sequence: CASSQEGRVGTEAFF.

This CDR3 is CASSPRRENSYEQYF. The CDR3 DNA reads TGTGCCAGCAGCCCTAGGAGGGAGAACTCCTACGAGCAGTACTTC. The V call is TRBV5-4, the J call TRBJ2-7, with a possible D match to TRBD2 (6 bases). This CDR3 spans 15 amino acids. V shed 4 bases and J shed 0 bases, with 14 bases lying between them. Looked up from germline, CDR1 is SGHNT and CDR2 is YYREEE (reference sequence).

The chain links TRBV20-1 to TRBJ2-3; 7 nucleotides align to TRBD2. The germline V gene has CDR1 DFQATT and CDR2 SNEGSKA (reference sequence). CDR3 length equals 15 residues. J lost 4 bases, V lost 2 bases, and 9 bases had no gene match. The CDR3 DNA follows: TGCAGTGCTAGATCATTTGGGGGGGACGCAGATACGCAGTATTTT. It encodes CSARSFGGDADTQYF.

This sequence joins TRBV4-2 and TRBJ2-1; the match to TRBD1 covers 7 bases. Unmatched junction bases numbered 5, after V lost 0 bases and J lost 0 bases. The V gene's germline CDR1 is LGHNA and CDR2 YNFKEQ. The CDR3 totals 17 residues. CDR3 sequence reads: CASSQDHGTVSYNEQFF. The CDR3 nucleotides read TGTGCCAGCAGCCAAGATCACGGGACAGTCTCCTACAATGAGCAGTTCTTC.

This rearrangement joins TRBV7-9 to TRBJ1-6; tentatively, D is TRBD1 (5 bases). CDR3 size: 14 residues. The germline V gene encodes CDR1 SEHNR and CDR2 FQNEAQ (reference sequence). Trimming cost V 6 bases and J 7 bases, with 13 bases left between them. CDR3 protein: CASRSGGENSPLHF. The CDR3 nucleotides read TGTGCCAGCAGATCTGGGGGGGAAAATTCACCCCTCCACTTT.

V usage is TRBV30 and J usage is TRBJ2-5, with TRBD2 matching 8 bases. Trimming cost V 4 bases and J 4 bases; bases outside gene matches: 8. CDR3 length equals 14 residues. Germline assignment: CDR1 GTSNPN and CDR2 SVGIG (reference sequence). CDR3 sequence: CAWTTGLGPETQYF. Written as DNA, the CDR3 is TGTGCCTGGACCACGGGACTAGGGCCAGAGACCCAGTACTTC.

The V gene is TRBV25-1, the J gene TRBJ1-1; the D is unclear. This CDR3 comprises 14 residues. Trimming removed 0 bases at V and 6 bases at J, with 11 bases between. Germline V lookup: CDR1 MGHDK, CDR2 SYGVNS. The CDR3 DNA reads TGTGCCAGCAGTGAATATATAGTCGGGGCTGAAGCTTTCTTT. It specifies CASSEYIVGAEAFF.